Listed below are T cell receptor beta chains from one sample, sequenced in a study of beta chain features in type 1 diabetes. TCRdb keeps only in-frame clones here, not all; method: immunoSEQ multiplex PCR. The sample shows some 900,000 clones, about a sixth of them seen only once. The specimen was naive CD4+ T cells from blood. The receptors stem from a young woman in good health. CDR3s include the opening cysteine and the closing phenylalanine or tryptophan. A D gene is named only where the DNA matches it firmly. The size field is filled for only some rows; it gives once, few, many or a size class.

CDR3nt: TGTGCCAGCAGTCCCCCACGAAGGACTAGCGGTTACTACGAGCAGTACTTC
CDR3aa: CASSPPRRTSGYYEQYF
d_gene: TRBD2
j_gene: TRBJ2-7
v_gene: TRBV7-9
abundance: .

CDR3nt: TGTGCCAGCAGTAACCCCAGGATTACAACAAATCAGCCCCAGCATTTT
CDR3aa: CASSNPRITTNQPQHF
d_gene: .
j_gene: TRBJ1-5
v_gene: TRBV6-4
abundance: .

CDR3nt: TGTGCCAGCAGCCAGGCCCCCGGGACTAGAGTGTACACCGGGGAGCTGTTTTTT
CDR3aa: CASSQAPGTRVYTGELFF
d_gene: TRBD2
j_gene: TRBJ2-2
v_gene: TRBV4-2
abundance: few

CDR3nt: TGTGCCAGCAGCTTAGCGGTGTCGAGCTCCTACAATGAGCAGTTCTTC
CDR3aa: CASSLAVSSSYNEQFF
d_gene: .
j_gene: TRBJ2-1
v_gene: TRBV7-2
abundance: few

CDR3nt: TGTGCCAGCACCCGATCGGAGTACGGCTACACCTTC
CDR3aa: CASTRSEYGYTF
d_gene: .
j_gene: TRBJ1-2
v_gene: TRBV2
abundance: .

CDR3nt: TGTGCCAGCTCCCCGGGGAGCGGAGACACAGATACGCAGTATTTT
CDR3aa: CASSPGSGDTDTQYF
d_gene: .
j_gene: TRBJ2-3
v_gene: TRBV6-6
abundance: .

CDR3nt: TGCGCCAGCTGTCGGCAGGTTAGCAATCAGCCCCAGCATTTT
CDR3aa: CASCRQVSNQPQHF
d_gene: .
j_gene: TRBJ1-5
v_gene: TRBV23-1
abundance: .

CDR3nt: TGTGCCAGCAGTTACTCGGGAGGGAGGACGCAGTATTTT
CDR3aa: CASSYSGGRTQYF
d_gene: TRBD2
j_gene: TRBJ2-3
v_gene: TRBV6-5
abundance: few

CDR3nt: TGTGCCAGCAGTTTGGCGGTGGGGAACTACAATGAGCAGTTCTTC
CDR3aa: CASSLAVGNYNEQFF
d_gene: .
j_gene: TRBJ2-1
v_gene: TRBV27
abundance: few

CDR3nt: TGTGCCAGCAGCTTATCGGGGAATGAGCAGTTCTTC
CDR3aa: CASSLSGNEQFF
d_gene: .
j_gene: TRBJ2-1
v_gene: TRBV11-2
abundance: .

CDR3nt: TGTGCCAGCAGCTTAGAGAGGGGCATTCAGTACTTC
CDR3aa: CASSLERGIQYF
d_gene: .
j_gene: TRBJ2-4
v_gene: TRBV11-2
abundance: few

CDR3nt: TGTGCCAGCAGCTTAGTCGGGACAACGGCTAGCGGGGAGCTGTTTTTT
CDR3aa: CASSLVGTTASGELFF
d_gene: .
j_gene: TRBJ2-2
v_gene: TRBV7-2
abundance: .

CDR3nt: TGTGCCAGCAGTCCCCGGACAGGGGTGGAGACCCAGTACTTC
CDR3aa: CASSPRTGVETQYF
d_gene: TRBD1
j_gene: TRBJ2-5
v_gene: TRBV2
abundance: few

CDR3nt: TGTGCCAGTAGTATAAAGGGTCCCGGCTATGGCTACACCTTC
CDR3aa: CASSIKGPGYGYTF
d_gene: .
j_gene: TRBJ1-2
v_gene: TRBV19
abundance: few

CDR3nt: TGCGCCAGCAGCTACGGGACTAGCGGGAGTACAGATACGCAGTATTTT
CDR3aa: CASSYGTSGSTDTQYF
d_gene: TRBD2
j_gene: TRBJ2-3
v_gene: TRBV5-1
abundance: .

CDR3nt: TGCAGCGTTGAAGGCAGCGGGAGTTACAATGAGCAGTTCTTC
CDR3aa: CSVEGSGSYNEQFF
d_gene: TRBD2
j_gene: TRBJ2-1
v_gene: TRBV29-1
abundance: few

CDR3nt: TGTGCCAGCAGCCAAAAAACAGGGAGTGGAAACACCATATATTTT
CDR3aa: CASSQKTGSGNTIYF
d_gene: .
j_gene: TRBJ1-3
v_gene: TRBV4-2
abundance: few

CDR3nt: TGTGCCAGCAGTGACTGGACAGGGACCCCGAGCACCGGGGAGCTGTTTTTT
CDR3aa: CASSDWTGTPSTGELFF
d_gene: TRBD1
j_gene: TRBJ2-2
v_gene: TRBV25-1
abundance: few

CDR3nt: TGTGCCAGCAGCTTGCCTAGCGGGAGTAGTCGGGCCGGGGAGCTGTTTTTT
CDR3aa: CASSLPSGSSRAGELFF
d_gene: TRBD2
j_gene: TRBJ2-2
v_gene: TRBV5-8
abundance: few

CDR3nt: TGTGCCAGCAGCTTAATAACACATATCTACAATGAGCAGTTCTTC
CDR3aa: CASSLITHIYNEQFF
d_gene: .
j_gene: TRBJ2-1
v_gene: TRBV11-2
abundance: .

CDR3nt: TGCGCCAGCAGCCAAGGGGGCGAGGATACGCAGTATTTT
CDR3aa: CASSQGGEDTQYF
d_gene: TRBD1
j_gene: TRBJ2-3
v_gene: TRBV5-1
abundance: few

CDR3nt: TGTGCCAGCAGTGAAGGGGTCGGTCAGCCCCAGCATTTT
CDR3aa: CASSEGVGQPQHF
d_gene: .
j_gene: TRBJ1-5
v_gene: TRBV2
abundance: .

CDR3nt: TGTGCCAGCAGACATAGCGGGGGCGTCTACGAGCAGTACTTC
CDR3aa: CASRHSGGVYEQYF
d_gene: TRBD2
j_gene: TRBJ2-7
v_gene: TRBV7-2
abundance: few

CDR3nt: TGTGCCATCAGTGACCAGGACGGGGGCTATGGCTACACCTTC
CDR3aa: CAISDQDGGYGYTF
d_gene: .
j_gene: TRBJ1-2
v_gene: TRBV10-3
abundance: few

CDR3nt: TGTGCCAGCAGCCAAATGGGGGCAGGCGGGGAAAAACTGTTTTTT
CDR3aa: CASSQMGAGGEKLFF
d_gene: .
j_gene: TRBJ1-4
v_gene: TRBV4-2
abundance: .

CDR3nt: TGTGCCAGCAGCGCTGCGACAGTTCCTAACTATGGCTACACCTTC
CDR3aa: CASSAATVPNYGYTF
d_gene: .
j_gene: TRBJ1-2
v_gene: TRBV6-1
abundance: .

CDR3nt: TGTGCCAGCAGCTTGTCGTGGTCAGAGACCCAGTACTTC
CDR3aa: CASSLSWSETQYF
d_gene: .
j_gene: TRBJ2-5
v_gene: TRBV7-3
abundance: .

CDR3nt: TGTGCCAGCAGCTTAGCGAGCACGGACAACTATGGCTACACCTTC
CDR3aa: CASSLASTDNYGYTF
d_gene: .
j_gene: TRBJ1-2
v_gene: TRBV7-2
abundance: .

CDR3nt: TGTGCCAGCAGCTTATTTTCCTTGGGGGGCACAGATACGCAGTATTTT
CDR3aa: CASSLFSLGGTDTQYF
d_gene: .
j_gene: TRBJ2-3
v_gene: TRBV7-2
abundance: .

CDR3nt: TGTGCCAGCAGTGTTTGGGAGCAGTACTTC
CDR3aa: CASSVWEQYF
d_gene: .
j_gene: TRBJ2-7
v_gene: TRBV2
abundance: few

CDR3nt: TGTGCCAGCAGCTTAACGTCAACACGCGTGGGTAGCTCTGGGGCCAACGTCCTGACTTTC
CDR3aa: CASSLTSTRVGSSGANVLTF
d_gene: .
j_gene: TRBJ2-6
v_gene: TRBV7-3
abundance: .

CDR3nt: TGTGCCAGCAGCCAGGGGGTCTATGGCTACACCTTC
CDR3aa: CASSQGVYGYTF
d_gene: TRBD1
j_gene: TRBJ1-2
v_gene: TRBV5-6
abundance: .

CDR3nt: TGTGCCAGTACCGCGGGAGGCTCCGTCGGGCAGTACTTC
CDR3aa: CASTAGGSVGQYF
d_gene: TRBD2
j_gene: TRBJ2-7
v_gene: TRBV19
abundance: .

CDR3nt: TGTGCCAGCAGTTACCGGACAGGCACTGAAGCTTTCTTT
CDR3aa: CASSYRTGTEAFF
d_gene: TRBD1
j_gene: TRBJ1-1
v_gene: TRBV6-6
abundance: few

CDR3nt: TGTGCCAGCAGTTTCGGCCACTTCGGTGGAGCCCAGTACTTC
CDR3aa: CASSFGHFGGAQYF
d_gene: .
j_gene: TRBJ2-5
v_gene: TRBV28
abundance: .

CDR3nt: TGTGCCAGCAGCCCGCGGGACAGGGTTTACAATGAGCAGTTCTTC
CDR3aa: CASSPRDRVYNEQFF
d_gene: TRBD1
j_gene: TRBJ2-1
v_gene: TRBV9
abundance: few

CDR3nt: TGTGCCAGCAGTCTTAGCGGGAGGGCCGCCACCGGGGAGCTGTTTTTT
CDR3aa: CASSLSGRAATGELFF
d_gene: TRBD2
j_gene: TRBJ2-2
v_gene: TRBV11-3
abundance: .

CDR3nt: TGTGCCAGCAGCCAGGGGCGCCATACGCAGTATTTT
CDR3aa: CASSQGRHTQYF
d_gene: .
j_gene: TRBJ2-3
v_gene: TRBV6-5
abundance: .

CDR3nt: TGTGCCAGCAGCTTAGTGAGGGGACTGTCCCAAGAGACCCAGTACTTC
CDR3aa: CASSLVRGLSQETQYF
d_gene: .
j_gene: TRBJ2-5
v_gene: TRBV7-9
abundance: .

CDR3nt: TGTGCCAGCAGACGCGGCCTCAATGAAAAACTGTTTTTT
CDR3aa: CASRRGLNEKLFF
d_gene: .
j_gene: TRBJ1-4
v_gene: TRBV28
abundance: few

CDR3nt: TGTGCCAGCTCCCTGACTGGTCAGGATACGCAGTATTTT
CDR3aa: CASSLTGQDTQYF
d_gene: .
j_gene: TRBJ2-3
v_gene: TRBV18
abundance: few

CDR3nt: TGTGCCATCGGCAGGGAGCGAAACAATGAGCAGTTCTTC
CDR3aa: CAIGRERNNEQFF
d_gene: .
j_gene: TRBJ2-1
v_gene: TRBV10-3
abundance: .

CDR3nt: TGTGCCAGCAGCGCCAGTCTGACACTAGCCAAAAACATTCAGTACTTC
CDR3aa: CASSASLTLAKNIQYF
d_gene: .
j_gene: TRBJ2-4
v_gene: TRBV7-9
abundance: few

CDR3nt: TGCGCCAGCAGCTTCGGACATTCCACCTACAATGAGCAGTTCTTC
CDR3aa: CASSFGHSTYNEQFF
d_gene: .
j_gene: TRBJ2-1
v_gene: TRBV5-1
abundance: .

CDR3nt: TGTGCCAGCAGTTTTAGTTCAGGGGCCGGGGAGCTGTTTTTT
CDR3aa: CASSFSSGAGELFF
d_gene: .
j_gene: TRBJ2-2
v_gene: TRBV27
abundance: .

CDR3nt: TGTGCCAGCAGCCCCCCGGGCAGTGTGAACACTGAAGCTTTCTTT
CDR3aa: CASSPPGSVNTEAFF
d_gene: .
j_gene: TRBJ1-1
v_gene: TRBV7-8
abundance: once

CDR3nt: TGTGCCAGCAGTTACTCAGGACAGGGGAGGGAGACCCAGTACTTC
CDR3aa: CASSYSGQGRETQYF
d_gene: TRBD1
j_gene: TRBJ2-5
v_gene: TRBV6-5
abundance: .

CDR3nt: TGTGCCAGCAGTGACAAGACTGAAAAACTGTTTTTT
CDR3aa: CASSDKTEKLFF
d_gene: .
j_gene: TRBJ1-4
v_gene: TRBV6-5
abundance: few

CDR3nt: TGTGCCAGCAGCGTAGATGGACGGCTCCCGAACACTGAAGCTTTCTTT
CDR3aa: CASSVDGRLPNTEAFF
d_gene: .
j_gene: TRBJ1-1
v_gene: TRBV9
abundance: few